This T cell receptor (beta chain) comes out of a study of cytomegalovirus exposure and HLA in healthy donors. As for the study in general: Around 83% of 398 genotyped donors fell in the Caucasian-associated ancestry cluster.

The PCR had 60 Vbeta and 13 Jbeta primers. Assay: immunoSEQ multiplex PCR; the TCRdb copy retains only in-frame clones and omits some. The table records roughly 120,000 clones, roughly 62% of them present only once. Per the germline V gene, CDR1 is SGHRS and CDR2 is YFSETQ. The germline V and J ends were trimmed by 8 bases and 4 bases, with 15 bases remaining between them. The CDR3 length is 14 residues. This chain connects TRBV5-1 to TRBJ1-4, with D perhaps matching TRBD1 (5 bases). The source material was PBMCs. The receptor was derived from a man aged 30-40 years in good health and CMV-seropositive. The CDR3: CASEQEAINEKLFF. As DNA, the CDR3 is TGCGCCAGTGAACAGGAAGCTATTAATGAAAAACTGTTTTTT.